The 26 T cell receptor beta chains below come from one sample, sequenced in a study of T cell responses to AZD1222 COVID-19 vaccine. The assay was immunoSEQ multiplex PCR, and TCRdb's table has in-frame clones only and misses some. There are roughly 99,000 clones in the sample; 89% occur only once, and about 6.6% lies in the top ten. The sample here was peripheral blood, taken on day 0 of AZD1222 vaccination. These receptor sequences come from an adult in good health.

The count of this clone is one. The chain uses TRBV7-8 and TRBJ2-1, with 12 bases identical to TRBD2. Germline V gene sequence: CDR1 SGHVS, CDR2 FQNEAQ. The CDR3 runs to 18 residues. With V trimmed by 4 bases and J by 7 bases, 14 bases remained unmatched. CDR3 residues: CASSSSLAGGPSLNEQFF. CDR3 coding DNA: TGTGCCAGCAGCTCGAGCCTAGCGGGAGGGCCCTCCCTAAATGAGCAGTTCTTC.

The chain is built from TRBV14 and TRBJ2-5, with 7 bases identical to TRBD1. V dropped 5 bases and J dropped 2; count of bases not matched to a gene: 8. Per germline, CDR1 SGHDN and CDR2 FVKESK. CDR3 length: 15 residues. The CDR3 reads CASSDDRVGQETQYF. The DNA of the CDR3 is TGTGCCAGCAGCGATGACAGGGTCGGACAAGAGACCCAGTACTTC. Together with reference TRBV14 and TRBJ2-5, the CDR3 gives the full variable domain: EAGVTQFPSHSVIEKGQTVTLRCDPISGHDNLYWYRRVMGKEIKFLLHFVKESKQDESGMPNNRFLAERTGGTYSTLKVQPAELEDSGVYFCASSDDRVGQETQYFGPGTRLLVL.

The CDR3 nucleotides read TGTGCCAGCAGCCAAGATCGACATAACCCCTATGGCTACACCTTC. Amino acid sequence: CASSQDRHNPYGYTF. The chain recombines TRBV14 with TRBJ1-2; D unclear. The CDR3 covers 15 residues. V was shortened by 0 bases and J by 4 bases, with 12 bases between the two germline ends. CDR1 and CDR2 from the germline V gene are SGHDN and FVKESK.

V is TRBV6-2 or TRBV6-3 and J is TRBJ2-1; D is undetermined. The germline V gene encodes CDR1 MNHEY and CDR2 SVGEGT. The V and J ends lost 2 bases and 8 bases respectively, with 7 bases between them. The CDR3 is made up of 12 amino acids. The DNA for the CDR3 is TGTGCCAGCAGTTACCCTGCACATGAGCAGTTCTTC. It is translated as CASSYPAHEQFF.

The chain is built from TRBV9 and TRBJ2-7, with 7 bases lining up with TRBD1. Germline-derived CDR1 and CDR2 are SGDLS and YYNGEE. The CDR3 extends over 16 amino acids. V lost 0 bases, J lost 3 bases, and 9 bases stayed unmatched. The CDR3: CASSVAYRTGVYEQYF. In DNA form, the CDR3 reads TGTGCCAGCAGCGTAGCCTACCGGACAGGCGTCTACGAGCAGTACTTC.

The rearrangement links TRBV7-2 to TRBJ2-2; TRBD1 matches at 8 bases. V shed 3 bases, J shed 4 bases, and the junction held 4 bases outside the gene matches. Germline CDR1 and CDR2: SGHTA and FQGNSA. The CDR3 totals 15 residues. The CDR3 DNA sequence: TGTGCCAGCAGCTTCCGGACAGGGAGCACCGGGGAGCTGTTTTTT. It specifies CASSFRTGSTGELFF.

The chain employs TRBV5-1 and TRBJ2-7; 9 bases fit TRBD1. CDR3 size: 16 residues. V was pared by 1 base and J by 0 bases, with 5 bases of the junction left unmatched. Germline values: CDR1 SGHRS, CDR2 YFSETQ. CDR3 residues: CASSLPGTGSSYEQYF. In DNA, the CDR3 is TGCGCCAGCAGCTTGCCGGGGACAGGGAGCTCCTACGAGCAGTACTTC.

The gene calls are TRBV4-2 and TRBJ2-3, with D hard to call. The germline gives CDR1 LGHNA, CDR2 YNFKEQ. CDR3 length equals 14 residues. Trimming cost V 1 base and J 1 base, with 6 bases left between them. DNA for the CDR3: TGTGCCAGCAGCCAAGTAGGCGGCACAGATACGCAGTATTTT. This codes for CASSQVGGTDTQYF.

This clone appeared a single time. The V gene is TRBV28, the J gene TRBJ2-7; tentative D call: TRBD1 (6 bases). The V end was cut by 4 bases, the J end by 2 bases, with 18 bases between. CDR1 is MDHEN, CDR2 SYDVKM, per germline. The CDR3 sequence is 16 residues long. CDR3 loop: CASSSHSWTVTYEQYF. In nucleotides, the CDR3 is TGTGCCAGCAGTTCCCACTCGTGGACAGTTACCTACGAGCAGTACTTC.

This chain links TRBV9 with TRBJ2-1, with TRBD2 matching 7 bases. With V trimmed by 3 bases and J by 5 bases, 11 bases remained unmatched. Germline loops: CDR1 SGDLS, CDR2 YYNGEE. There are 16 residues in the CDR3. CDR3 residues: CASSASGERSNNEQFF. CDR3 nucleotides: TGTGCCAGCAGCGCCAGCGGGGAGCGGAGCAACAATGAGCAGTTCTTC.

J is TRBJ2-5 and V is TRBV28; the D gene is possibly TRBD2 (7 bases). CDR1 is MDHEN, CDR2 SYDVKM, per germline. The V and J ends lost 7 bases and 3 bases respectively, with 12 bases between them. The CDR3 is made up of 13 amino acids. The CDR3 region is CASNQGREETQYF. In DNA, the CDR3 is TGTGCCAGCAACCAGGGGAGGGAAGAGACCCAGTACTTC.

This chain connects TRBV30 to TRBJ1-3, with a weak D call TRBD1 (5 bases). This CDR3 comprises 15 residues. Looked up from germline, CDR1 is GTSNPN and CDR2 is SVGIG (reference sequence). V lost 4 bases to trimming and J lost 3 bases, with 16 bases between them. CDR3 loop: CAWNSDSLNGNTIYF. DNA for the CDR3: TGTGCCTGGAATTCTGACAGTTTAAATGGAAACACCATATATTTT.

This chain links TRBV5-1 with TRBJ2-2; possible D gene TRBD2, 5 bases. CDR1 is SGHRS and CDR2 is YFSETQ in the germline V gene. The CDR3 runs 16 residues. Trimming removed 1 base at V and 0 bases at J, with 10 bases between. The CDR3 protein is CASSLTGKSNTGELFF. In DNA, the CDR3 is TGCGCCAGCAGCTTGACCGGGAAATCGAACACCGGGGAGCTGTTTTTT.

The chain has TRBV5-4 and TRBJ2-2; D possibly corresponds to TRBD1 (6 bases). CDR1 SGHNT and CDR2 YYREEE come from the germline V gene (reference sequence). V dropped 4 bases and J dropped 6 bases, with 13 bases sitting between them. This CDR3 region has 14 residues. The CDR3 loop reads CASSVRTDAGELFF. The DNA of the CDR3 is TGTGCCAGCAGCGTTCGGACAGACGCCGGGGAGCTGTTTTTT.

V and J are TRBV7-9 and TRBJ1-5; the D is unclear. V was shortened by 5 bases and J by 5 bases, with 10 bases between the two germline ends. CDR1 and CDR2 from the germline V gene are SEHNR and FQNEAQ (reference sequence). The CDR3 is 13 residues long. CDR3 region: CASSAYQDQPQHF. The CDR3 nucleotides are TGTGCCAGCAGCGCCTATCAAGATCAGCCCCAGCATTTT.

This chain joins TRBV30 and TRBJ1-1; possibly TRBD1 for D (5 bases). V was trimmed by 3 bases and J by 1 base, leaving 21 bases between them. The CDR3 is 17 amino acids. CDR1 and CDR2 (germline): GTSNPN, SVGIG (reference sequence). DNA of the CDR3: TGTGCCTGGAGGGGGGTTAGGGGAGCTGTAACGAACACTGAAGCTTTCTTT. It encodes CAWRGVRGAVTNTEAFF.

This sequence joins TRBV5-1 and TRBJ2-1; 9 positions match TRBD2. The germline gives CDR1 SGHRS, CDR2 YFSETQ. J gave up 9 bases and V 4 bases, and 17 bases lay outside the gene matches. CDR3 size: 17 residues. In DNA form, the CDR3 reads TGCGCCAGCAGCGAGACTAGCGGAGGGATTACGGGCAGTGAGCAGTTCTTC. This translates into CASSETSGGITGSEQFF.

V and J are TRBV28 and TRBJ1-2; no firm D call. There are 13 residues in the CDR3. Deletions cut 3 bases from V and 7 bases from J, with 12 bases between. Germline V CDR1 and CDR2: MDHEN, SYDVKM. CDR3 sequence reads: CASSFGVAVGYTF. CDR3 sequence (DNA): TGTGCCAGCAGTTTCGGGGTTGCGGTTGGCTACACCTTC.

V and J are TRBV29-1 and TRBJ2-2; 13 nucleotides agree with TRBD2. CDR3 length equals 16 residues. J gave up 5 bases and V 6 bases, and 9 bases lay outside the gene matches. Germline V gene lookup returns CDR1 SQVTM and CDR2 ANQGSEA. In DNA, the CDR3 is TGCAGCGTCAGACTAGCGGGAGGTCTGGGGACCGGGGAGCTGTTTTTT. Encoded protein: CSVRLAGGLGTGELFF.

This clone is a singleton in its sample. The chain employs TRBV5-5 and TRBJ2-7, with 7 bases aligning to TRBD1. The CDR3 has 14 residues. CDR1 and CDR2 from the germline V gene are SGHKS and YYEKEE (reference sequence). J gave up 3 bases and V 4 bases, and 7 bases lay outside the gene matches. The CDR3 spells CASSNLPGGYEQYF. In nucleotides, the CDR3 is TGTGCCAGCAGCAACTTGCCAGGGGGCTACGAGCAGTACTTC.

The chain is built from TRBV3-1 (or the pseudogene TRBV3-2) and TRBJ2-1; D is possibly TRBD1 (6 bases). CDR1 and CDR2 (germline): LGHDT, YNNKEL (reference sequence). CDR3 length: 15 residues. V dropped 0 bases and J dropped 2 bases, with 8 bases sitting between them. The CDR3 nucleotides read TGTGCCAGCAGCCAAGATACAGGGACCTACAATGAGCAGTTCTTC. This translates into CASSQDTGTYNEQFF.

The chain combines TRBV27 with TRBJ2-2; D remains unclear. Between the trimmed V and J ends, which lost 3 bases and 5 bases, there was a span of 4 bases. Germline V gene lookup returns CDR1 MNHEY and CDR2 SMNVEV (reference sequence). The length of the CDR3 is 12 residues. The DNA for the CDR3 is TGTGCCAGCAGTTTTCGAACCGGGGAGCTGTTTTTT. Encoded protein: CASSFRTGELFF.

This chain connects TRBV7-2 to TRBJ1-4; D uncertain. Per the germline V gene, CDR1 is SGHTA and CDR2 is FQGNSA. Trimming removed 5 bases at V and 0 bases at J, with 13 bases between. The CDR3 contains 16 residues. The CDR3 sequence is CASSHGPIATNEKLFF. For the CDR3, the DNA is TGTGCCAGCAGCCACGGACCGATAGCAACTAATGAAAAACTGTTTTTT.

This rearrangement joins TRBV7-2 to TRBJ2-7; 10 nucleotides line up with TRBD1. The V segment lost 0 bases and the J segment 6 bases; nucleotides outside the gene matches: 8. The CDR3 spans 16 residues. Germline assignment: CDR1 SGHTA and CDR2 FQGNSA. The CDR3 DNA reads as TGTGCCAGCAGCTTAGCAGGGACAGGGGTCCCTCTCGAGCAGTACTTC. It encodes CASSLAGTGVPLEQYF.

This sequence joins TRBV11-2 and TRBJ2-2, with 11 bases that match TRBD2. The CDR3 is 14 residues long. Germline V CDR1 and CDR2: SGHAT, FQNNGV. Losses at the gene ends were 6 bases for V and 9 bases for J; bases not matched to a gene: 6. CDR3 nucleotides: TGTGCCAGCAGTCGACTAGCGGGATTCAGGGAGCTGTTTTTT. This codes for CASSRLAGFRELFF.

The chain uses TRBV19 and TRBJ1-1, with a weak D call TRBD1 (5 bases). The CDR3 spans 12 residues. The germline V and J ends were trimmed by 5 bases and 1 base, with 5 bases remaining between them. Germline V gene lookup returns CDR1 LNHDA and CDR2 SQIVND (reference sequence). The DNA of the CDR3 is TGTGCCAGTAGTCAGGGGAACACTGAAGCTTTCTTT. The encoded protein is CASSQGNTEAFF.